This T cell receptor (beta chain) came from a study of T cell responses to AZD1222 COVID-19 vaccine. The study's findings and limits: The donors showed a predominance of white British ancestry and of females, with possible underestimation of clonal diversity. Baseline testing showed seropositivity in only six AZD1222 recipients.

With regard to this clone: Its antigen is as yet unknown.

Trimming cost V 9 bases and J 5 bases; bases outside gene matches: 2. The CDR3 consists of 13 residues. Looked up from germline, CDR1 is SNHLY and CDR2 is FYNNEI. The protocol was immunoSEQ multiplex PCR, while the TCRdb copy is restricted to in-frame clones and leaves out a portion. The sample records under 150,000 clones, 85% to 95% being singletons. The TCR originated in an adult in good health. Material: peripheral blood, obtained on day 0 of AZD1222 vaccination. The chain has TRBV2 and TRBJ1-6, with TRBD1 matching over 9 bases. This CDR3 is CARGDRDNSPLHF. In DNA form, the CDR3 reads TGTGCCAGAGGGGACAGGGATAATTCACCCCTCCACTTT.